This is a list of T cell receptor beta chains from one sample in a study of vaccination and CD4 T cells after COVID-19. TCRdb used MiXCR to reprocess the PCR reads, holding one entry per CDR3 protein. The data contain 16,000 or so distinct CDR3 sequences, approximately 55% of them seen just once; the ten biggest clones take up 9% to 10%. The antigens of these receptors remain unknown. The sequenced material came from CD4+ T cells from blood, cultured in vitro. All receptors derive from a human donor who had recovered from COVID-19. Each CDR3 is given without its conserved first and last residue. Fields, in order: J gene, V gene, CDR3 protein.

J gene: TRBJ1-1; V gene: TRBV6-5; CDR3 protein: ASSYNSYTEAF
J gene: TRBJ1-6; V gene: TRBV19; CDR3 protein: ASSRQGFRSPLH
J gene: TRBJ1-1; V gene: TRBV12-3/TRBV12-4; CDR3 protein: ASSFQATNTEAF
J gene: TRBJ1-4; V gene: TRBV20-1; CDR3 protein: SARERGPANEKLF
J gene: TRBJ2-3; V gene: TRBV6-1; CDR3 protein: ASSRVTGSTDTQY
J gene: TRBJ1-5; V gene: TRBV19; CDR3 protein: ASSFLTGASNQPQH
J gene: TRBJ2-1; V gene: TRBV28; CDR3 protein: ASRGGGGPYNEQF
J gene: TRBJ2-7; V gene: TRBV5-1; CDR3 protein: ASSQGGASDEQY
J gene: TRBJ1-2; V gene: TRBV5-1; CDR3 protein: ASSFGQGANSYGYT
J gene: TRBJ2-3; V gene: TRBV7-3; CDR3 protein: ASSPDYPDTQY
J gene: TRBJ1-2; V gene: TRBV12-3/TRBV12-4; CDR3 protein: ASSPPGPVHYGYT
J gene: TRBJ1-5; V gene: TRBV6-1; CDR3 protein: ASRQWGGNQPQH
J gene: TRBJ2-1; V gene: TRBV27; CDR3 protein: ASSPSGPGRSYNEQF
J gene: TRBJ2-3; V gene: TRBV11-2; CDR3 protein: ASSNPGLSITNTQY
J gene: TRBJ2-2; V gene: TRBV27; CDR3 protein: ASIKRLDGTGELF
J gene: TRBJ2-5; V gene: TRBV5-1; CDR3 protein: ASSLGLAGVMTQY
J gene: TRBJ2-3; V gene: TRBV15; CDR3 protein: ATSRGGAGGPTDTQY
J gene: TRBJ2-3; V gene: TRBV20-1; CDR3 protein: SAQDWLAGEGTDTQY
J gene: TRBJ2-4; V gene: TRBV6-1; CDR3 protein: ASSESSRAKNIQY
J gene: TRBJ1-4; V gene: TRBV28; CDR3 protein: ASSLLGEKLF
J gene: TRBJ2-7; V gene: TRBV7-2; CDR3 protein: ASSLQGYEQY
J gene: TRBJ2-2; V gene: TRBV11-3; CDR3 protein: ASSLPLGPLNTGELF
J gene: TRBJ1-1; V gene: TRBV6-5; CDR3 protein: ASSYSKGSLRAF
J gene: TRBJ1-1; V gene: TRBV5-1; CDR3 protein: ASSLASLNTEAF
J gene: TRBJ2-1; V gene: TRBV20-1; CDR3 protein: SAPRASANEQF
J gene: TRBJ1-5; V gene: TRBV4-2; CDR3 protein: ASSQSQDSWWNQPQH
J gene: TRBJ2-7; V gene: TRBV27; CDR3 protein: ASSPIGRADEQY
J gene: TRBJ1-1; V gene: TRBV19; CDR3 protein: ASSTSGLSAF
J gene: TRBJ1-5; V gene: TRBV6-1; CDR3 protein: ASSTTGNNQPQH
J gene: TRBJ1-2; V gene: TRBV5-3; CDR3 protein: ARSCDWRATYGYT
J gene: TRBJ1-3; V gene: TRBV2; CDR3 protein: ASSERGFENTIY
J gene: TRBJ2-7; V gene: TRBV7-2; CDR3 protein: ASSPRLTTYEQY